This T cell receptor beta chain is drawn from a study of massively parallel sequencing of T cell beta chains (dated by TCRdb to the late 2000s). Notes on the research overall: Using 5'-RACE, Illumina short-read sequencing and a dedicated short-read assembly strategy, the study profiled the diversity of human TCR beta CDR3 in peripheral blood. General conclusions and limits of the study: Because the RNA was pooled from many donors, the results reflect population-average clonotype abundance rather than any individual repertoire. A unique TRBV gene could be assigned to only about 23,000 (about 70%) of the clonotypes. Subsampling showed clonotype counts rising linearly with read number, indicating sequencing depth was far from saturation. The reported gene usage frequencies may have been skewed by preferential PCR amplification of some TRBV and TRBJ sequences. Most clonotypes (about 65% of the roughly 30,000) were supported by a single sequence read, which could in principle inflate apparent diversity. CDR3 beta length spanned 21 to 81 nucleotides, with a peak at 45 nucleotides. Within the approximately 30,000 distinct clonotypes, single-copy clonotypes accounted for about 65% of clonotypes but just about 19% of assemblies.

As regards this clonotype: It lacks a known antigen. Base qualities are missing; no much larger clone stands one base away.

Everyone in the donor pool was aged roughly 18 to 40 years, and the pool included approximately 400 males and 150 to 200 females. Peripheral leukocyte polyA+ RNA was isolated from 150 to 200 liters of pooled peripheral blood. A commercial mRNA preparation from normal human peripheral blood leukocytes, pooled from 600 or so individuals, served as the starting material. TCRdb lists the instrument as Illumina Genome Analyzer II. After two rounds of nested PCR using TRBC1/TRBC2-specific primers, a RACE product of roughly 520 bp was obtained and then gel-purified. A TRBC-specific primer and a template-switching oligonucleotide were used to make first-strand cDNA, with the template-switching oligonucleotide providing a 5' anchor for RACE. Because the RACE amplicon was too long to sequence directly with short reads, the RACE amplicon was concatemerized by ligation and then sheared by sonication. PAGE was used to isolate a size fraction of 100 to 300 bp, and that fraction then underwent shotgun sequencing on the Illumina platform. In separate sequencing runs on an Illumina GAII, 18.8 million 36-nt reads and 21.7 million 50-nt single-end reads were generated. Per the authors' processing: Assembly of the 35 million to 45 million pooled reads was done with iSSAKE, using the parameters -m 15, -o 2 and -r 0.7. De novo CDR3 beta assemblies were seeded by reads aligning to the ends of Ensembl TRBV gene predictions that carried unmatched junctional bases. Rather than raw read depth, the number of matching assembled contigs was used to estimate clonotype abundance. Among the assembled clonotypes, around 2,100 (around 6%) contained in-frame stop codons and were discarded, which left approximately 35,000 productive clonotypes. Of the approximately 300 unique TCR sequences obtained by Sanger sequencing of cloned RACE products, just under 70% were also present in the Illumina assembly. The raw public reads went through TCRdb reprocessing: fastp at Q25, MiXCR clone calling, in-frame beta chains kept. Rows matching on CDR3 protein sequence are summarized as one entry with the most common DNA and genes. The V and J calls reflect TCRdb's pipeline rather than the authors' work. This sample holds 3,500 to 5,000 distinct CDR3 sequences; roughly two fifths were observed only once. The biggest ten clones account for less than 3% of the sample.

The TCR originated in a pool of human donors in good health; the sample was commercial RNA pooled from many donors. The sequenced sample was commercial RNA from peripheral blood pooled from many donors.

CDR3 reads: CASSFVRNTGELFF. The nucleotide sequence is given as TGTGCCAGCAGCTTCGTCAGAAACACCGGGGAGCTGTTTTTT. This sequence uses TRBV7-2 and TRBJ2-2, with no reliable assignment of the D segment. The V end loses 3 bases and the J end loses 2 bases, and a stretch of 7 bases separates them. From the cysteine up to the phenylalanine, the CDR3 has a length of 14 residues. The retained sequence is limited to the CDR3, 42 bases, with the frame set at the first base. From a lookup of the germline V gene, CDR1 and CDR2 are SGHTA and FQGNSA.